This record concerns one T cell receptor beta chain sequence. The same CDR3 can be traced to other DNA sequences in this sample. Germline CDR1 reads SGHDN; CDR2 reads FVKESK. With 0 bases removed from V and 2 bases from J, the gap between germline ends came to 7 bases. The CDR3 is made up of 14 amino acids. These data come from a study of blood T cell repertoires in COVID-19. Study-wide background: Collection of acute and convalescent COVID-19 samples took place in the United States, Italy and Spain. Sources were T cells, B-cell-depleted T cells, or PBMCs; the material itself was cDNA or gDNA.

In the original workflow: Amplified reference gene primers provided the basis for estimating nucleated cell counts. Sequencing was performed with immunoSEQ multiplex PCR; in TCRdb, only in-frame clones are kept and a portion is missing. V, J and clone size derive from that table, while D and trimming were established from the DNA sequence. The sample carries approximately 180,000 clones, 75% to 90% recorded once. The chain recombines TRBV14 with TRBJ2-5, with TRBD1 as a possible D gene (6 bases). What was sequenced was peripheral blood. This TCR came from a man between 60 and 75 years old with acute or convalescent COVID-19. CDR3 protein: CASSQDRGQETQYF. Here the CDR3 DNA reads TGTGCCAGCAGCCAAGACAGGGGACAAGAGACCCAGTACTTC.